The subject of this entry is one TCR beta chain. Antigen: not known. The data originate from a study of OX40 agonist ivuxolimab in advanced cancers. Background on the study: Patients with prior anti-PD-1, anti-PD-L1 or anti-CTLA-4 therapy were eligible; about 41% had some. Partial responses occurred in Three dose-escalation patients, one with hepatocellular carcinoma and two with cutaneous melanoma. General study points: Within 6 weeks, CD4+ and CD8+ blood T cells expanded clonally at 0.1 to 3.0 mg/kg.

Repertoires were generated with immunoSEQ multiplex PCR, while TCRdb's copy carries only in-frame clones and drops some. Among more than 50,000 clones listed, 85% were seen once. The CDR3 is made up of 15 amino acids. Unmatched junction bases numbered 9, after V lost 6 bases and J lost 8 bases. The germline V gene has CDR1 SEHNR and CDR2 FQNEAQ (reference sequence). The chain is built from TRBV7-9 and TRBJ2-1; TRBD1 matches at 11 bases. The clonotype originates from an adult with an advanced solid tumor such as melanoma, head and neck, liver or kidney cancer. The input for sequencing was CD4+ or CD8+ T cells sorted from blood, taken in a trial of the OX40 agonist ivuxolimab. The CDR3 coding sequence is TGTGCCAGCAGTAAGGGACAGGGGGAAGTCGATGAGCAGTTCTTC. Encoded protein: CASSKGQGEVDEQFF.